These T cell receptor beta chains were read from a single sample in a study of CD8 T cells in Susac syndrome. TCRdb re-analysed the immunoSEQ multiplex PCR reads in MiXCR, keeping a single row per CDR3 protein. This table holds some 300,000 distinct CDR3 sequences, 70% to 90% found once. Sequencing was done on a sample of CD8+ T cells from PBMCs. These receptors all stem from a human donor with multiple sclerosis. Both conserved end residues are part of each CDR3. D genes are given only for firm matches. The size of a clone is reported for some rows only, either as once, few or many, or as a class for expanded clones.

J gene: TRBJ1-3
D gene: NA
CDR3 length: 15
V gene: TRBV6-5
clone size: few
CDR3 DNA: TGTGCCAGCAGTTATGGAGGGGACTCTGGAAACACCATATATTTT
CDR3 protein: CASSYGGDSGNTIYF

J gene: TRBJ2-2
D gene: TRBD2
CDR3 length: 17
V gene: TRBV28
clone size: NA
CDR3 DNA: TGTGCCAGCAGTTGGACGGGACTAGCGATGAACACCGGGGAGCTGTTTTTT
CDR3 protein: CASSWTGLAMNTGELFF

J gene: TRBJ2-5
D gene: TRBD2
CDR3 length: 17
V gene: TRBV5-1
clone size: NA
CDR3 DNA: TGCGCCAGCAGCCCCCTGGGGCGGGGGAAGCCTCGGGAGACCCAGTACTTC
CDR3 protein: CASSPLGRGKPRETQYF

J gene: TRBJ1-2
D gene: TRBD1
CDR3 length: 15
V gene: TRBV18
clone size: once
CDR3 DNA: TGTGCCAGCTCACCTAAGACCGGGACAGGGGATGGCTACACCTTC
CDR3 protein: CASSPKTGTGDGYTF

J gene: TRBJ2-3
D gene: NA
CDR3 length: 10
V gene: TRBV30
clone size: NA
CDR3 DNA: TGTGCCTGGAGTTATGATACGCAGTATTTT
CDR3 protein: CAWSYDTQYF

J gene: TRBJ2-7
D gene: TRBD1
CDR3 length: 16
V gene: TRBV7-8
clone size: few
CDR3 DNA: TGTGCCAGCAGCTTTGCCACACAGGGGGCCTCCTACGAGCAGTACTTC
CDR3 protein: CASSFATQGASYEQYF

J gene: TRBJ2-1
D gene: NA
CDR3 length: 15
V gene: TRBV7-9
clone size: NA
CDR3 DNA: TGTGCCAGCAGCTTAGAACCACAGGTGGTTAATGAGCAGTTCTTC
CDR3 protein: CASSLEPQVVNEQFF

J gene: TRBJ2-2
D gene: NA
CDR3 length: 17
V gene: TRBV9
clone size: NA
CDR3 DNA: TGTGCCAGCAGCGACCCCGCCGGGACAGCGGGATCCGGGGAGCTGTTTTTT
CDR3 protein: CASSDPAGTAGSGELFF

J gene: TRBJ2-3
D gene: NA
CDR3 length: 16
V gene: TRBV27
clone size: NA
CDR3 DNA: TGTGCCAGCAAGGAGGTGGGAGTCCCCTCCACAGATACGCAGTATTTT
CDR3 protein: CASKEVGVPSTDTQYF

J gene: TRBJ2-1
D gene: TRBD2
CDR3 length: 13
V gene: TRBV20-1
clone size: NA
CDR3 DNA: TGCAGTGCCCTTTTCCTAGCGGACAATGAGCAGTTCTTC
CDR3 protein: CSALFLADNEQFF

J gene: TRBJ2-1
D gene: TRBD2
CDR3 length: 13
V gene: TRBV2
clone size: NA
CDR3 DNA: TGTGCCAGCCCGGCGGGAGTGGTCAATGAGCAGTTCTTC
CDR3 protein: CASPAGVVNEQFF

J gene: TRBJ1-3
D gene: TRBD1
CDR3 length: 15
V gene: TRBV10-2
clone size: once
CDR3 DNA: TGCGCCAGCAGTAGGGCAGGGGGCGATAGAAACACCATATATTTT
CDR3 protein: CASSRAGGDRNTIYF

J gene: TRBJ1-1
D gene: TRBD1
CDR3 length: 13
V gene: TRBV20-1
clone size: NA
CDR3 DNA: TGCAGTGGTCCGGGACAGGGGGATACTGAAGCTTTCTTT
CDR3 protein: CSGPGQGDTEAFF

J gene: TRBJ1-1
D gene: NA
CDR3 length: 15
V gene: TRBV28
clone size: NA
CDR3 DNA: TGTGCCAGCAGTTTAGTGGCAGTCAGGAACACTGAAGCTTTCTTT
CDR3 protein: CASSLVAVRNTEAFF

J gene: TRBJ2-7
D gene: NA
CDR3 length: 14
V gene: TRBV9
clone size: once
CDR3 DNA: TGTGCCAGCAGCACCGGGGTGGAGCTGGTCGAGCAGTACTTC
CDR3 protein: CASSTGVELVEQYF

J gene: TRBJ1-1
D gene: NA
CDR3 length: 14
V gene: TRBV15
clone size: NA
CDR3 DNA: TGTGCCACCAGCAGAGGCGGAGGGCCGGGGGAGGCTTTCTTT
CDR3 protein: CATSRGGGPGEAFF

J gene: TRBJ1-1
D gene: NA
CDR3 length: 17
V gene: TRBV20-1
clone size: NA
CDR3 DNA: TGCAGTGCTAGAGGTGATGCGGGTGGGGGCATGAACACTGAAGCTTTCTTT
CDR3 protein: CSARGDAGGGMNTEAFF

J gene: TRBJ2-2
D gene: TRBD2
CDR3 length: 15
V gene: TRBV29-1
clone size: NA
CDR3 DNA: TGCAGCGTTGAGAGCGGGAGCGCGAACACCGGGGAGCTGTTTTTT
CDR3 protein: CSVESGSANTGELFF

J gene: TRBJ2-7
D gene: TRBD1
CDR3 length: 13
V gene: TRBV27
clone size: once
CDR3 DNA: TGTGCCAGCAGGGGACAGCCGGGCTACGAGCAGTACTTC
CDR3 protein: CASRGQPGYEQYF

J gene: TRBJ2-1
D gene: NA
CDR3 length: 12
V gene: TRBV29-1
clone size: NA
CDR3 DNA: TGCAGCATTCGACATAGCGGTCCGGAGCAGTTCTTC
CDR3 protein: CSIRHSGPEQFF

J gene: TRBJ2-1
D gene: NA
CDR3 length: 12
V gene: TRBV29-1
clone size: NA
CDR3 DNA: TGCAGCGTTGAAGGGCTCGACAATGAGCAGTTCTTC
CDR3 protein: CSVEGLDNEQFF

J gene: TRBJ2-7
D gene: TRBD2
CDR3 length: 13
V gene: TRBV27
clone size: NA
CDR3 DNA: TGTGCCAGCACTCCTAGCGGGAGGTACGAGCAGTACTTC
CDR3 protein: CASTPSGRYEQYF

J gene: TRBJ2-7
D gene: NA
CDR3 length: 14
V gene: TRBV27
clone size: NA
CDR3 DNA: TGTGCCAGCAGCCTCATCCGCGGGTCCTACGAGCAGTACTTC
CDR3 protein: CASSLIRGSYEQYF